This T cell receptor (beta chain) was identified during a study of cytotoxic CD8 clonotypes in ibrutinib-treated CLL. On the study more broadly: Patients: over 9 relapsed/refractory, some 15 treatment-naive, 17 IGHV unmutated. The average sample held approximately 260,000 productive templates and around 87,000 productive rearrangements.

With 8 bases clipped from V and 3 bases from J, the junction kept 3 bases outside the gene matches. The CDR3 is 12 amino acids. Looked up from germline, CDR1 is MDHEN and CDR2 is SYDVKM. This clone showed up just a few times. Assay used: immunoSEQ multiplex PCR; TCRdb lists only in-frame clones, some missing. The table lists over 95,000 clones, roughly 60% of them singletons. Cryopreserved PBMCs were the source of around 2 micrograms of genomic DNA, which went to TCR beta libraries. The TCR sequence derives from a human donor with chronic lymphocytic leukemia. The specimen comprised PBMCs, sampled after 24 months of ibrutinib treatment. The chain links TRBV28 to TRBJ1-2; 7 positions match TRBD1. CDR3 sequence reads: CASDGTDYGYTF. For the CDR3, the DNA is TGTGCCAGCGACGGGACAGACTATGGCTACACCTTC.